The following is a T cell receptor beta chain sequence with its context. The antigen is unknown. This record comes from a study of T cells after yellow fever vaccination. Per germline, CDR1 SGHTA and CDR2 FQGNSA. The V end lost 3 bases, the J end lost 5 bases, and 16 bases lay between the germline ends. The CDR3 totals 15 residues. Making TCR cDNA involved 5'RACE template switching, which added UMIs and a universal primer site. In TCRdb, the 5' RACE reads were re-called with MiXCR into one record per CDR3 protein. This table has 500,000 to 650,000 distinct CDR3 sequences, about 15% appearing once. Study results and caveats: Though weaker, the secondary response peaked faster, on day 5 versus 15. Some clonotypes were seen in both the CD4 and the CD8 compartments. These made up a small share and likely arose from convergent recombination. At around 95% for CD4 and approximately 89% for CD8, most primary-vaccination clones showed up again after the booster.

The TCR sequence derives from a man younger than 35 who received the YFV17D yellow fever vaccine. Sequencing used PBMCs, obtained 5 to 6 days after the first yellow fever vaccination. The J gene is TRBJ2-5, the V gene TRBV7-2; D possibly corresponds to TRBD2 (7 bases). This CDR3 is CASSFGGPVGETQYF. The CDR3, as DNA: TGTGCCAGCAGCTTCGGGGGGCCAGTCGGGGAGACCCAGTACTTC.